What follows are 18 T cell receptor beta chains derived from one specimen sequenced in a study of vaccination and CD4 T cells after COVID-19. Treatment in this sample: approximately 10-day PBMC culture with coronavirus spike peptide pools or control peptides (ViraFEST assay). No antigen is known for these receptors. Scientists ran DNA taken from cultured CD4+ T cells through the Oncomine TCR Beta short-read assay for sequencing. From the PCR reads, TCRdb called clonotypes with MiXCR, one entry per CDR3 protein. The sample holds about 9,700 distinct CDR3 sequences, under 70% seen once. What was sequenced was CD4+ T cells from blood, cultured in vitro. Receptor source: a human donor who had recovered from COVID-19.

This clonotype was counted a single time. The chain combines TRBV7-8 with TRBJ2-1, with D perhaps matching TRBD2 (6 bases). Deletions cut 5 bases from V and 3 bases from J, with 11 bases between. This CDR3 contains 14 residues. CDR1 is SGHVS, CDR2 FQNEAQ, per germline. The CDR3 reads CASSQRDFYNEQFF. CDR3 nucleotide sequence: TGTGCCAGCAGCCAAAGGGACTTCTACAATGAGCAGTTCTTC.

This clonotype was recorded only once. The J gene is TRBJ1-6, the V gene TRBV7-2; 10 bases are a match to TRBD1. This CDR3 is 18 amino acids long. V lost 2 bases to trimming and J lost 9 bases; unmatched junction nucleotides: 13. Germline V CDR1 and CDR2: SGHTA, FQGNSA. The CDR3 protein is CASSLFGGLGTGVSPLHF. CDR3 sequence (DNA): TGTGCCAGCAGCTTATTTGGGGGTTTAGGGACAGGGGTTTCACCCCTCCACTTT. The complete variable domain, with remaining parts taken from reference TRBV7-2 and TRBJ1-6, reads GAGVSQSPSNKVTEKGKDVELRCDPISGHTALYWYRQSLGQGLEFLIYFQGNSAPDKSGLPSDRFSAERTGGSVSTLTIQRTQQEDSAVYLCASSLFGGLGTGVSPLHFGNGTRLTVT.

The V gene is TRBV24-1, the J gene TRBJ1-2, with a tentative D call TRBD1 (5 bases). CDR3 length: 15 residues. Deletions cut 5 bases from V and 2 bases from J, with 14 bases between. In germline, CDR1 is KGHDR, CDR2 SFDVKD. This CDR3 is CATSAQGTGNYGYTF. In DNA, the CDR3 is TGTGCCACCAGTGCCCAAGGGACGGGGAACTATGGCTACACCTTC.

The chain has TRBV29-1 and TRBJ1-1, with D unclear. Germline assignment: CDR1 SQVTM and CDR2 ANQGSEA. The CDR3 totals 11 residues. The V end lost 4 bases, the J end lost 8 bases, and 11 bases lay between the germline ends. CDR3: CSVAFETEAFF. The CDR3 coding sequence is TGCAGCGTTGCATTCGAGACGGAAGCTTTCTTT.

The chain has TRBV20-1 and TRBJ1-5, with 7 bases lining up with TRBD1. Losses at the gene ends were 7 bases for V and 0 bases for J; bases not matched to a gene: 3. There are 13 residues in the CDR3. The germline V gene encodes CDR1 DFQATT and CDR2 SNEGSKA (reference sequence). CDR3 sequence: CSVGQNSNQPQHF. As DNA, the CDR3 is TGCAGTGTGGGACAGAATAGCAATCAGCCCCAGCATTTT.

The chain links TRBV20-1 to TRBJ2-1, with 14 positions matching TRBD2. Germline trimming cut 2 bases from V and 7 bases from J; bases unmatched to any gene: 4. Germline V gene sequence: CDR1 DFQATT, CDR2 SNEGSKA (reference sequence). The CDR3 sequence is 15 residues long. CDR3 coding DNA: TGCAGTGCTAGAACGGGACTAGCGGGAGCTAATGAGCAGTTCTTC. It translates to CSARTGLAGANEQFF.

This rearrangement joins TRBV2 to TRBJ1-5, with D unclear. The ends were cut back, 2 bases at V and 4 bases at J, with 9 bases in the middle. In germline, CDR1 is SNHLY, CDR2 FYNNEI. The CDR3 runs to 14 residues. For the CDR3, the DNA is TGTGCCAGCAGTGAAATAACTGATAATCAGCCCCAGCATTTT. Translating it yields CASSEITDNQPQHF. Full variable domain (rest looked up from reference TRBV2 and TRBJ1-5): EPEVTQTPSHQVTQMGQEVILRCVPISNHLYFYWYRQILGQKVEFLVSFYNNEISEKSEIFDDQFSVERPDGSNFTLKIRSTKLEDSAMYFCASSEITDNQPQHFGDGTRLSIL.

This sequence joins TRBV24-1 and TRBJ2-2; 8 bases line up with TRBD1. This CDR3 has 13 amino acids. Germline values: CDR1 KGHDR, CDR2 SFDVKD. The ends lost 9 bases at V and 4 bases at J; junction bases unmatched: 3. CDR3 in DNA: TGTGCCACCTCAGGGGGCTTCACCGGGGAGCTGTTTTTT. Translated, it gives CATSGGFTGELFF.

The chain couples TRBV24-1 to TRBJ2-3; TRBD1 matches at 9 bases. The V gene's germline CDR1 is KGHDR and CDR2 SFDVKD. CDR3 size: 15 residues. V lost 4 bases and J lost 4; bases outside the gene matches: 5. The CDR3 spells CATSEPRTGADTQYF. DNA for the CDR3: TGTGCCACCAGTGAGCCCCGGACAGGGGCAGATACGCAGTATTTT.

This chain links TRBV11-3 with TRBJ2-3; 8 bases are a match to TRBD1. Looked up from germline, CDR1 is SGHNT and CDR2 is YENEEA. The V gene end was trimmed by 6 bases and the J gene end by 5 bases; junction bases not matched to a gene: 4. CDR3 size: 13 residues. The CDR3 sequence: CASRTGEEDTQYF. The CDR3, as DNA: TGTGCCAGCAGGACAGGGGAGGAAGATACGCAGTATTTT.

This chain joins TRBV11-3 and TRBJ1-6; 7 bases match TRBD1. Looked up from germline, CDR1 is SGHNT and CDR2 is YENEEA. With 1 base clipped from V and 4 bases from J, the junction kept 4 bases outside the gene matches. This CDR3 has 16 amino acids. The CDR3 sequence: CASSLGQGGYNSPLHF. The CDR3 bases are TGTGCCAGCAGCTTAGGACAGGGTGGATATAATTCACCCCTCCACTTT.

The gene calls are TRBV12-3 or TRBV12-4 and TRBJ1-1; TRBD1 aligns across 7 bases. Trimming removed 5 bases from V and 4 bases from J; junction bases left unmatched: 10. This CDR3 spans 15 amino acids. The chain's CDR3 is CASSILGGGGTEAFF. CDR3 DNA sequence: TGTGCCAGCAGTATACTTGGAGGGGGCGGCACTGAAGCTTTCTTT.

The CDR3 region has the DNA TGCAGTGCCAGAAAAGGAGGTCTCCGCGAGCAGTACTTC. Translated: CSARKGGLREQYF. V gene TRBV20-1 combines with J gene TRBJ2-7, with D maybe TRBD2 (5 bases). From germline, CDR1 is DFQATT and CDR2 SNEGSKA (reference sequence). This CDR3 has 13 amino acids. Trimming cost V 6 bases and J 6 bases, with 18 bases left between them.

The chain combines TRBV5-1 with TRBJ1-1; 10 nucleotides match TRBD1. The CDR3 contains 14 residues. J gave up 11 bases and V 4 bases, and 11 bases lay outside the gene matches. In germline, CDR1 is SGHRS, CDR2 YFSETQ. In nucleotides, the CDR3 is TGCGCCAGCAGCGTAGGACAGGGGGTAACAGACGCTTTCTTT. It specifies CASSVGQGVTDAFF.

The rearrangement links TRBV2 to TRBJ2-2; no reliable D call. The germline V gene encodes CDR1 SNHLY and CDR2 FYNNEI. Trimming removed 2 bases from V and 8 bases from J, with 3 bases in between. The CDR3 runs 11 residues. DNA of the CDR3: TGTGCCAGCAGTGAACAGGGGGAGCTGTTTTTT. Residues: CASSEQGELFF.

This clonotype has more than one count but fewer than ten. The J gene is TRBJ2-5, the V gene TRBV15, with D perhaps given as TRBD1 or TRBD2 (6 bases each). With 1 base removed from V and 5 bases from J, the gap between germline ends came to 14 bases. Germline assignment: CDR1 LNHNV and CDR2 YYDKDF (reference sequence). The CDR3 length is 15 residues. The CDR3: CATSRAARGGETQYF. The CDR3, as DNA: TGTGCCACCAGCAGAGCTGCCAGGGGAGGCGAGACCCAGTACTTC.

The rearrangement uses TRBV7-9 and TRBJ1-2; TRBD1 is a possible D gene (5 bases). CDR1 and CDR2 from the germline V gene are SEHNR and FQNEAQ (reference sequence). The CDR3 length is 16 residues. V was cut by 3 bases and J by 0 bases, with 14 bases left in between. In DNA form, the CDR3 reads TGTGCCAGCAGCTTCTCGGGGGAAAAAGCTAACTATGGCTACACCTTC. Protein product: CASSFSGEKANYGYTF.

The genes are TRBV7-9 and TRBJ2-3; 7 nucleotides agree with TRBD1. The CDR3 spans 14 residues. Germline V gives CDR1 SEHNR, CDR2 FQNEAQ (reference sequence). Unmatched junction bases numbered 8, after V lost 7 bases and J lost 4 bases. The CDR3 DNA reads as TGTGCCAGCACCGCCTCAACAGGGGCAGATACGCAGTATTTT. It codes for CASTASTGADTQYF.